These T cell receptor beta chains were read from a single sample in a study of graft-versus-host responses after intestinal transplantation. Measured with immunoSEQ multiplex PCR; TCRdb has only the in-frame clones, and not every one. The sample holds some 15,000 clones, about 95% seen once. The sequencing here drew on PBMCs, taken 9 days after transplant. All receptors derive from a human patient who received an intestinal transplant, so some T cells may come from the graft donor. CDR3s leave out the opening cysteine and the closing phenylalanine or tryptophan. A D gene is named only where the DNA matches it firmly.

v_gene: TRBV15
d_gene: -
j_gene: TRBJ2-5
CDR3aa: ATSRDIGVQETQY

v_gene: TRBV5-8
d_gene: -
j_gene: TRBJ2-1
CDR3aa: ASSLRGENEQF

v_gene: TRBV5-1
d_gene: -
j_gene: TRBJ2-1
CDR3aa: ASSGRGGNEQF

v_gene: TRBV11-3
d_gene: -
j_gene: TRBJ2-2
CDR3aa: ASSLATGELF

v_gene: TRBV11-2
d_gene: TRBD2
j_gene: -
CDR3aa: ASSLAGTSGARYEQY

v_gene: TRBV25-1
d_gene: -
j_gene: TRBJ2-1
CDR3aa: ASRPQGSNEQF

v_gene: TRBV15
d_gene: -
j_gene: TRBJ1-1
CDR3aa: ATSRDRGGANTEAF

v_gene: TRBV27
d_gene: -
j_gene: TRBJ1-2
CDR3aa: ASSLGGPLGGYT

v_gene: TRBV4-2
d_gene: TRBD2
j_gene: TRBJ2-2
CDR3aa: ASSPFYSGRAGNTGELF

v_gene: TRBV27
d_gene: -
j_gene: TRBJ1-1
CDR3aa: ASSPSWGGLNTEAF

v_gene: TRBV27
d_gene: -
j_gene: TRBJ1-2
CDR3aa: ASSSTVNYGYT

v_gene: TRBV28
d_gene: TRBD2
j_gene: TRBJ2-7
CDR3aa: ASSYSSGVSSYEQY

v_gene: TRBV30
d_gene: -
j_gene: TRBJ1-1
CDR3aa: AWSPTYTEAF

v_gene: TRBV19
d_gene: -
j_gene: TRBJ1-5
CDR3aa: ASSILSGWGNQPQH

v_gene: TRBV7-3
d_gene: -
j_gene: TRBJ2-2
CDR3aa: ASSPTSRDSALNTGELF

v_gene: TRBV11-3
d_gene: -
j_gene: TRBJ1-1
CDR3aa: ASSLGGSRLNTEAF

v_gene: TRBV5-6
d_gene: -
j_gene: TRBJ2-2
CDR3aa: ASSSITGELF

v_gene: TRBV11-2
d_gene: TRBD1
j_gene: TRBJ1-5
CDR3aa: ASSRQGGGNQPQH

v_gene: TRBV6-1
d_gene: TRBD2
j_gene: TRBJ2-2
CDR3aa: ASSEGRRGRHTGELF

v_gene: TRBV7-2
d_gene: -
j_gene: TRBJ1-3
CDR3aa: ASSLSQDSGNTIY

v_gene: TRBV19
d_gene: TRBD1
j_gene: TRBJ1-2
CDR3aa: ASHRGDYGYT

v_gene: TRBV28
d_gene: TRBD2
j_gene: TRBJ2-1
CDR3aa: ASSSEAGGEQF

v_gene: TRBV28
d_gene: -
j_gene: TRBJ1-2
CDR3aa: ASSQVGTDYGYT

v_gene: TRBV4-1
d_gene: -
j_gene: TRBJ1-5
CDR3aa: ASSHTGIANQPQH

v_gene: TRBV6-5
d_gene: -
j_gene: TRBJ1-2
CDR3aa: ASSYGQVRNYGYT

v_gene: TRBV5-4
d_gene: TRBD2
j_gene: TRBJ2-7
CDR3aa: ASSGGAYEQY

v_gene: TRBV30
d_gene: -
j_gene: TRBJ2-4
CDR3aa: AWSSYGIQY

v_gene: TRBV6-1
d_gene: -
j_gene: TRBJ2-2
CDR3aa: ASSDLGRGTGELF

v_gene: TRBV7-9
d_gene: -
j_gene: TRBJ2-2
CDR3aa: ASSFRGTNTGELF

v_gene: TRBV9
d_gene: -
j_gene: TRBJ2-1
CDR3aa: ASSARAPGAGDEQF

v_gene: TRBV10-2
d_gene: TRBD2
j_gene: TRBJ2-1
CDR3aa: ASSPRQRTSGRADYNEQF

v_gene: TRBV5-5
d_gene: -
j_gene: TRBJ2-2
CDR3aa: ASSSEGRTGELF

v_gene: TRBV11-2
d_gene: -
j_gene: TRBJ2-7
CDR3aa: ASSPGYEQY